The clone carrying this TCR beta chain was counted between two and nine times. Its antigen is unknown. Unique molecular identifiers featured in how the TCRbeta library was prepared. TCRdb itself ran the PCR reads through MiXCR, one entry per CDR3 protein. The sample has about 300,000 distinct CDR3 sequences; around 9.1% are singletons. Germline V CDR1 and CDR2: SQVTM, ANQGSEA. V was trimmed by 4 bases and J by 3 bases, leaving 9 bases between them. There are 12 residues in the CDR3. These data originate in a study of T-cell reconstitution after alpha-beta-depleted transplantation in children. Study-wide findings and caveats: At around two months after transplant, the alpha-beta T cells were reportedly derived from several hundred expanded clones that came from non-depleted graft cells. Surviving recipient T cells and thymic progenitors accounted for the high day-60 TCRbeta diversity observed in some patients.

The sequence was collected from a boy under two years old with acute myeloid leukemia, due to receive a stem cell transplant. This chain connects TRBV29-1 to TRBJ1-1; D might be TRBD1 (6 bases). Sequencing was performed on PBMCs, taken before TCRalphabeta/CD19-depleted stem cell transplant. In DNA form, the CDR3 reads TGCAGCGTTGTTGGGGGGCACACTGAAGCTTTCTTT. Translation: CSVVGGHTEAFF.